The 30 T cell receptor beta chains given below trace back to one sample, sequenced in a study of blood T cell repertoires in COVID-19. Profiled with immunoSEQ multiplex PCR; TCRdb holds only in-frame clones, not every one. The table has 250,000 to 300,000 clones, nearly 90% seen once. Specimen: PBMCs or T cells enriched from blood (not recorded which). The receptors here all came from a woman aged 55-70 years who had recovered from COVID-19.

DNA for the CDR3: TGTGCCAGCAGCCCGGGGGAAGGCACAGATACGCAGTATTTT. This codes for CASSPGEGTDTQYF. This chain links TRBV3-1 (or the pseudogene TRBV3-2) with TRBJ2-3; TRBD2 is a possible D gene (6 bases). Germline CDR1 and CDR2: LGHDT and YNNKEL (reference sequence). This CDR3 has 14 residues. The V end was cut by 4 bases, the J end by 1 base, with 9 bases between.

This clone was counted a few times. The chain is built from TRBV28 and TRBJ1-2; D possibly corresponds to TRBD1 (6 bases). The V end lost 5 bases, the J end lost 4 bases, and 14 bases lay between the germline ends. Germline loops: CDR1 MDHEN, CDR2 SYDVKM. The CDR3 consists of 14 residues. For the CDR3, the DNA is TGTGCCAGCAGTCCTCAAGGGGGTTCCTATGGCTACACCTTC. Translating gives CASSPQGGSYGYTF.

The genes are TRBV9 and TRBJ1-1; weak D call: TRBD1 (6 bases). Trimming cost V 0 bases and J 10 bases, with 10 bases left between them. The CDR3 consists of 12 residues. Germline values: CDR1 SGDLS, CDR2 YYNGEE. The CDR3: CASSVGEGGAFF. The CDR3, as DNA: TGTGCCAGCAGCGTAGGGGAGGGGGGAGCTTTCTTT.

This chain joins TRBV7-3 and TRBJ2-2; 7 bases are a match to TRBD2. Per the germline V gene, CDR1 is SGHTA and CDR2 is FQGTGA. The CDR3 extends over 13 amino acids. Trimming removed 10 bases from V and 7 bases from J; junction bases left unmatched: 9. DNA for the CDR3: TGTGCCACCAGACCCCGGGGGGTCGGGGAGCTGTTTTTT. This gives the protein CATRPRGVGELFF.

J is TRBJ1-2 and V is TRBV6-5; no definite D call. The germline V gene encodes CDR1 MNHEY and CDR2 SVGAGI. The CDR3 has 13 residues. The V gene lost 6 bases and the J gene lost 4 bases, with 12 bases spanning the gap. CDR3 residues: CASSLNALYGYTF. The CDR3 coding sequence is TGTGCCAGCAGCCTGAACGCGCTCTATGGCTACACCTTC.

The V gene is TRBV6-5, the J gene TRBJ1-4, with TRBD1 matching 9 bases. CDR1 MNHEY and CDR2 SVGAGI come from the germline V gene. The CDR3 loop spans 15 amino acids. V lost 0 bases to trimming and J lost 10 bases; unmatched junction nucleotides: 6. CDR3 in DNA: TGTGCCAGCAGTTACTCGGGGACAGGGTCTGGAAAACTGTTTTTT. It yields the protein CASSYSGTGSGKLFF.

This chain uses TRBV28 with TRBJ1-5; unclear D gene. The V gene lost 2 bases and the J gene lost 1 base, with 12 bases spanning the gap. This CDR3 region has 16 residues. Germline V lookup: CDR1 MDHEN, CDR2 SYDVKM. Here the CDR3 DNA reads TGTGCCAGCAGTTTAGGGAGGAACCGAAGCAATCAGCCCCAGCATTTT. Translation gives CASSLGRNRSNQPQHF.

The CDR3, as DNA: TGTGCCAGCAGCCTGAGAGGGTCGGGGGCCAACGTCCTGACTTTC. It codes for CASSLRGSGANVLTF. The gene calls are TRBV9 and TRBJ2-6; weak D call: TRBD2 (5 bases). Germline CDR1 and CDR2: SGDLS and YYNGEE. Trimming removed 4 bases at V and 4 bases at J, with 12 bases between. The CDR3 extends over 15 amino acids.

The V gene is TRBV14, the J gene TRBJ1-3; 10 bases line up with TRBD1. This CDR3 is built from 16 residues. After removal of 3 bases from V and 1 base from J, the junction contained 3 bases not matched to a gene. From germline, CDR1 is SGHDN and CDR2 FVKESK. The CDR3: CASSQRTGGSGNTIYF. DNA of the CDR3: TGTGCCAGCAGCCAGCGGACAGGGGGATCTGGAAACACCATATATTTT.

The rearrangement joins TRBV27 to TRBJ1-1, with TRBD1 matching over 7 bases. Trimming at V came to 4 bases and at J to 1 base, leaving 0 bases not matched to a gene. The CDR3 totals 13 residues. Germline V gene lookup returns CDR1 MNHEY and CDR2 SMNVEV (reference sequence). The CDR3 region is CASSWDRNTEAFF. In DNA form, the CDR3 reads TGTGCCAGCAGTTGGGACAGGAACACTGAAGCTTTCTTT.

The rearrangement uses TRBV3-1 (or the pseudogene TRBV3-2) and TRBJ1-1, with 7 bases matching TRBD1. CDR1 is LGHDT and CDR2 is YNNKEL in the germline V gene (reference sequence). The CDR3 totals 14 residues. With V trimmed by 5 bases and J by 4 bases, 7 bases remained unmatched. CDR3 protein: CASSVQGFGTEAFF. CDR3 bases: TGTGCCAGCAGCGTACAGGGGTTTGGCACTGAAGCTTTCTTT.

The rearrangement joins TRBV6-1 to TRBJ2-7, with 7 nucleotides matching TRBD1. The CDR3 sequence is 15 residues long. The V gene end was trimmed by 4 bases and the J gene end by 0 bases; junction bases not matched to a gene: 6. Germline CDR1 MNHNS, CDR2 SASEGT. CDR3 in DNA: TGTGCCAGCAGTGTAGCAAACAGGGGCTCCTACGAGCAGTACTTC. It specifies CASSVANRGSYEQYF.

The chain couples TRBV11-2 to TRBJ2-1; 7 nucleotides align to TRBD2. V lost 4 bases to trimming and J lost 0 bases; unmatched junction nucleotides: 9. CDR1 SGHAT and CDR2 FQNNGV come from the germline V gene. The CDR3 extends over 17 amino acids. The DNA of the CDR3 is TGTGCCAGCAGCTCCCTGGGGCTAGCGGCCTCCTACAATGAGCAGTTCTTC. Translating it yields CASSSLGLAASYNEQFF.

The V call is TRBV27, the J call TRBJ1-1; D is undetermined. Germline V gives CDR1 MNHEY, CDR2 SMNVEV (reference sequence). V was cut by 6 bases and J by 4 bases, with 18 bases left in between. The CDR3 has 15 residues. The CDR3 nucleotides read TGTGCCAGCAGGAAGCGGCGCGGAGAGGGCACTGAAGCTTTCTTT. Protein: CASRKRRGEGTEAFF.

The rearrangement links TRBV2 to TRBJ1-5; 7 positions match TRBD1. This CDR3 has 14 amino acids. Germline assignment: CDR1 SNHLY and CDR2 FYNNEI. With V trimmed by 4 bases and J by 4 bases, 4 bases remained unmatched. In DNA form, the CDR3 reads TGTGCCAGCAGTGCTGGGACAGCAAATCAGCCCCAGCATTTT. Its protein is CASSAGTANQPQHF.

This clone has only one observation. The chain joins TRBV19 to TRBJ1-1; TRBD1 aligns across 7 bases. CDR1 is LNHDA, CDR2 SQIVND, per germline (reference sequence). J lost 4 bases, V lost 3 bases, and 5 bases had no gene match. The CDR3 runs to 14 residues. The CDR3 region has the DNA TGTGCCAGTAGTATGATACAGGGGAGCACTGAAGCTTTCTTT. This sequence encodes CASSMIQGSTEAFF.

The V gene is TRBV19, the J gene TRBJ2-7; 10 nucleotides align to TRBD1. V dropped 6 bases and J dropped 5; count of bases not matched to a gene: 7. The germline gives CDR1 LNHDA, CDR2 SQIVND (reference sequence). This CDR3 has 14 amino acids. The CDR3: CASSDGTGVHEQYF. The CDR3 DNA reads as TGTGCCAGTAGCGACGGGACAGGGGTCCACGAGCAGTACTTC.

The rearrangement links TRBV27 to TRBJ2-7; possibly TRBD1 for D (6 bases). Between the trimmed V and J ends, which lost 7 bases and 4 bases, there was a span of 20 bases. Germline V gene sequence: CDR1 MNHEY, CDR2 SMNVEV (reference sequence). The CDR3 is made up of 15 amino acids. The CDR3 spells CASTDLGAGAYEQYF. The CDR3, as DNA: TGTGCCAGCACCGATCTAGGCGCAGGGGCTTACGAGCAGTACTTC.

This clone was counted once. V usage is TRBV27 and J usage is TRBJ2-2; D is possibly TRBD2 (6 bases). This CDR3 contains 14 residues. Trimming removed 0 bases from V and 7 bases from J, with 9 bases in between. Germline V gene lookup returns CDR1 MNHEY and CDR2 SMNVEV (reference sequence). This CDR3 reads CASSLSGGIGELFF. The CDR3 DNA follows: TGTGCCAGCAGTTTATCAGGAGGGATCGGGGAGCTGTTTTTT.

The rearrangement joins TRBV30 to TRBJ1-2, with 7 bases matching TRBD1. With 7 bases clipped from V and 2 bases from J, the junction kept 4 bases outside the gene matches. This CDR3 has 12 amino acids. The germline CDR1 and CDR2 sequences are GTSNPN and SVGIG (reference sequence). This CDR3 is CAFEQGNYGYTF. The DNA of the CDR3 is TGTGCCTTTGAACAGGGGAACTATGGCTACACCTTC.

The rearrangement links TRBV6-1 to TRBJ1-5, with a tentative D call TRBD1 (6 bases). Germline values: CDR1 MNHNS, CDR2 SASEGT. The CDR3 has 18 residues. Trimming pared 3 bases from V and 0 bases from J, leaving 18 bases between. CDR3 amino acids: CASSEPGPTGYSNQPQHF. The CDR3 coding sequence is TGTGCCAGCAGTGAGCCGGGGCCAACAGGGTATAGCAATCAGCCCCAGCATTTT.

The V call is TRBV5-1, the J call TRBJ2-3; a possible D gene is TRBD2 (5 bases). The V end was cut by 1 base, the J end by 0 bases, with 12 bases between. The CDR3 has 16 residues. The germline CDR1 and CDR2 sequences are SGHRS and YFSETQ. The CDR3 sequence is CASSLILGVSTDTQYF. The CDR3 DNA reads TGCGCCAGCAGCTTGATTCTCGGGGTTAGCACAGATACGCAGTATTTT.

The chain is built from TRBV11-2 and TRBJ2-5; 7 bases line up with TRBD2. The CDR3 is 15 residues long. Germline V gene sequence: CDR1 SGHAT, CDR2 FQNNGV. The V segment lost 5 bases and the J segment 5 bases; nucleotides outside the gene matches: 11. CDR3 loop: CASSQWGGGGETQYF. CDR3 sequence (DNA): TGTGCCAGCAGCCAATGGGGTGGCGGGGGTGAGACCCAGTACTTC.

The rearrangement uses TRBV5-1 and TRBJ2-7; 7 bases map to TRBD1. After removal of 4 bases from V and 4 bases from J, the junction contained 8 bases not matched to a gene. This CDR3 contains 14 residues. From germline, CDR1 is SGHRS and CDR2 YFSETQ. The CDR3 DNA reads TGCGCCAGCAGCAAAACAGGGGTTGGTTACGAGCAGTACTTC. It yields the protein CASSKTGVGYEQYF.

The chain carries TRBV4-2 and TRBJ2-2; 11 positions agree with TRBD2. J lost 4 bases, V lost 3 bases, and 4 bases had no gene match. There are 16 residues in the CDR3. CDR1 and CDR2 (germline): LGHNA, YNFKEQ. CDR3 loop: CASSQPGLAATGELFF. The CDR3 DNA is TGTGCCAGCAGCCAGCCGGGACTAGCGGCCACCGGGGAGCTGTTTTTT.

The rearrangement uses TRBV6-5 and TRBJ2-7; tentative D call: TRBD1 (5 bases). Trimming took off 5 bases at V and 5 bases at J, with 13 bases between the two ends. This CDR3 has 13 residues. Looked up from germline, CDR1 is MNHEY and CDR2 is SVGAGI. The CDR3 coding sequence is TGTGCCAGCAGTACAAGCAGGGAACACGAGCAGTACTTC. As protein: CASSTSREHEQYF.

The V call is TRBV4-1, the J call TRBJ2-2; the D is unclear. The CDR3 runs to 16 residues. V dropped 3 bases and J dropped 5 bases, with 16 bases sitting between them. Germline CDR1 and CDR2: MGHRA and YSYEKL. Here the CDR3 DNA reads TGCGCCAGCAGCCAGGTGACACCGGCTCAGACCGGGGAGCTGTTTTTT. Translation gives CASSQVTPAQTGELFF.

V is TRBV2 and J is TRBJ2-3; D uncertain. Germline CDR1 SNHLY, CDR2 FYNNEI. With 2 bases removed from V and 6 bases from J, the gap between germline ends came to 3 bases. The CDR3 runs to 11 residues. The CDR3 is CASSEYDTQYF. The CDR3 nucleotides read TGTGCCAGCAGTGAATATGATACGCAGTATTTT.

The chain is built from TRBV2 and TRBJ1-1; perhaps TRBD1 as D (6 bases). Trimming pared 5 bases from V and 7 bases from J, leaving 14 bases between. This CDR3 is built from 13 residues. Germline lookup yields CDR1 SNHLY and CDR2 FYNNEI. CDR3 bases: TGTGCCAGCAGTTATGGACAGACCCTTGAAGCTTTCTTT. It yields the protein CASSYGQTLEAFF.

This chain links TRBV2 with TRBJ1-4, with 9 positions matching TRBD1. CDR1 is SNHLY, CDR2 FYNNEI, per germline. The CDR3 has 14 amino acids. After removal of 8 bases from V and 5 bases from J, the junction contained 6 bases not matched to a gene. CDR3 DNA: TGTGCCAGCGCGCCGGGACAGGGAAATGAAAAACTGTTTTTT. Translated: CASAPGQGNEKLFF.